This T cell receptor (beta chain) stems from a study of CD8 T cells in ankylosing spondylitis. General study findings and limits: Blood from ankylosing spondylitis patients appeared to carry a characteristic roughly eight-variant TCR beta motif. It was reported that disease-linked clones were significantly enriched in matched ankylosing spondylitis synovial fluid.

Turning to this clonotype: Its specificity is unknown.

Scientists made TCR beta libraries using quantitative 5'-RACE with molecular barcodes. Each CDR3 protein is one row after TCRdb ran MiXCR on the 5' RACE reads. The profile shows 700,000 or so distinct CDR3 sequences, under 20% of them singletons. CDR1 SNHLY and CDR2 FYNNEI come from the germline V gene. The V end was cut by 6 bases, the J end by 2 bases, with 10 bases between. The CDR3 has 14 amino acids. The TCR originated in a male donor with ankylosing spondylitis. The chain employs TRBV2 and TRBJ2-2, with D perhaps matching TRBD1 (6 bases). The sequencing input was blood, either unsorted or a sorted T cell fraction (not recorded which). The CDR3 loop is CASRGDINTGELFF. CDR3 coding DNA: TGTGCCAGCAGGGGGGACATTAACACCGGGGAGCTGTTTTTT.